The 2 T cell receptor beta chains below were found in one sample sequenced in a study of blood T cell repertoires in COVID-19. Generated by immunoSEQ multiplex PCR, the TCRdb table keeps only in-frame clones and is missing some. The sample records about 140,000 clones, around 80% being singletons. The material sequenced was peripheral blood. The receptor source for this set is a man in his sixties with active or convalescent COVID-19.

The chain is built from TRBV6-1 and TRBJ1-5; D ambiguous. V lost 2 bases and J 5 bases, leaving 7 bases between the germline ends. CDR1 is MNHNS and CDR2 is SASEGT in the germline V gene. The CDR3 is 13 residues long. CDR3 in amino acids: CASSESSDQPQHF. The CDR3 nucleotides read TGTGCCAGCAGTGAATCGAGCGATCAGCCCCAGCATTTT.

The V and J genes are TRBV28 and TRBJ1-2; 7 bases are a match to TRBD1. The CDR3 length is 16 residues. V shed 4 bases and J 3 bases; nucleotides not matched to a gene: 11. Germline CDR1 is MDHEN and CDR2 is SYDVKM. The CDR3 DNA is TGTGCCAGCAGTTCCGGGACACCGGGACAGCACTATGGCTACACCTTC. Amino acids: CASSSGTPGQHYGYTF.